This T cell receptor beta chain derives from a study of T cells after yellow fever vaccination. Study details: Preparation used SMART-Seq v4 Ultra Low Input for the low-cell-number fractions.

In regard to this clonotype: No antigen is known for it.

Study-level results: Abundant contaminating clonotypes from the bulk population could appear in FACS-sorted repertoires. Most primary-vaccination clones recurred post-booster (just under 98% CD4, around 88% CD8). Clonotypes found in both CD4 and CD8 compartments made up a small share.

MiXCR was run by TCRdb on the 5' RACE reads, yielding one entry per CDR3 protein. The sample lists just under 600,000 distinct CDR3 sequences, about 13% seen once, with 11% to 15% in the top ten. This clonotype was sampled from a man aged 30-40 years who received the YFV17D yellow fever vaccine. The source was PBMCs, collected on the day of the yellow fever booster vaccination.

This chain's CDR3 is CASSKGQTSSYEQYF. The CDR3 DNA follows: TGTGCCAGTAGTAAAGGACAGACCAGCTCCTACGAGCAGTACTTC. The chain joins TRBV19 to TRBJ2-7; tentative D call: TRBD1 (6 bases). The germline V and J ends were trimmed by 4 bases and 0 bases, with 13 bases remaining between them. This CDR3 is built from 15 residues. CDR1 is LNHDA and CDR2 is SQIVND in the germline V gene (reference sequence).